This T cell receptor (beta chain) derives from a study of tumor-infiltrating lymphocytes in glioblastoma multiforme. About this clonotype: No antigen is known for it. Sequence at one end of the junction differs from germline and may be a read error.

Multiple V-beta primers and a C-beta primer amplified TCRB from RNA. TCRdb recomputed calls from the multiplex PCR reads with MiXCR, one row per CDR3 protein. The table records some 14,000 distinct CDR3 sequences, over 65% of them present only once. CDR1 is SGHAT and CDR2 is FQDESV in the germline V gene (reference sequence). CDR3 size: 12 residues. General observations from the study: No surface-marker sorting into functional T cell subtypes was done.

The chain employs TRBV11-1 and TRBJ2-7; D remains ambiguous. The sample taken for sequencing was brain tumor tissue. The clonotype comes from a male donor with glioblastoma. DNA for the CDR3: TGTGACAGCAGCTTTGAGTCCTACGGGCAATACTTC. It translates to CDSSFESYGQYF.